Below, 11 T cell receptor beta chains from the same sample are listed, as sequenced in a study of cytomegalovirus exposure and HLA in healthy donors. The study ran its PCR with 60 Vbeta and 13 Jbeta primers. The data were produced by immunoSEQ multiplex PCR, yet TCRdb's version contains in-frame clones alone and is incomplete. The table lists about 130,000 clones, roughly 79% of them singletons, with around 1.9% in the top ten. The specimen sequenced was PBMCs. These receptors originate from a woman between 50 and 59 years old in good health and CMV-seronegative.

The genes are TRBV29-1 and TRBJ1-1, with a possible D match to TRBD1 (5 bases). Germline V gives CDR1 SQVTM, CDR2 ANQGSEA. The CDR3 consists of 13 residues. Trimming left V 2 bases short and J 6 bases short, with 13 bases between. The CDR3 region has the DNA TGCAGCGTTGAACCCTCGGAGGGGCCTGAAGCTTTCTTT. Residues: CSVEPSEGPEAFF.

This rearrangement joins TRBV28 to TRBJ2-7, with 9 positions matching TRBD1. V was pared by 6 bases and J by 4 bases, with 7 bases of the junction left unmatched. This CDR3 is 14 amino acids long. CDR1 MDHEN and CDR2 SYDVKM come from the germline V gene. The CDR3 reads CASSPGQGPYEQYF. CDR3 coding DNA: TGTGCCAGCAGCCCGGGACAGGGTCCGTACGAGCAGTACTTC.

The genes are TRBV7-2 and TRBJ1-3, with D hard to call. V lost 0 bases, J lost 3 bases, and 9 bases lay in between. The CDR3 loop spans 15 amino acids. CDR1 and CDR2 (germline): SGHTA, FQGNSA. The CDR3 bases are TGTGCCAGCAGCTTAGCGCTGGCAGGTGGAAACACCATATATTTT. It codes for CASSLALAGGNTIYF.

This clone occurred a few times. The chain uses TRBV6-1 and TRBJ1-2; D is ambiguous. The CDR3 contains 12 residues. The germline V gene has CDR1 MNHNS and CDR2 SASEGT. The V end was cut by 6 bases, the J end by 5 bases, with 10 bases between. The CDR3 protein is CASSPQQYGYTF. In DNA, the CDR3 is TGTGCCAGCAGCCCGCAACAATATGGCTACACCTTC.

This rearrangement joins TRBV7-2 to TRBJ2-7; TRBD2 aligns across 13 bases. The CDR3 covers 15 residues. J was trimmed by 7 bases and V by 5 bases; bases with no gene match: 8. The V gene's germline CDR1 is SGHTA and CDR2 FQGNSA. The CDR3 nucleotides are TGTGCCAGCAGCCCCAGACTAGCGGGAGGAGAGGAGCAGTACTTC. It specifies CASSPRLAGGEEQYF.

This chain joins TRBV11-3 and TRBJ2-5; 10 nucleotides align to TRBD2. The CDR3 has 18 residues. Trimming cost V 2 bases and J 4 bases; bases outside gene matches: 13. Germline assignment: CDR1 SGHNT and CDR2 YENEEA. The CDR3 is CASSLRRSGRALGETQYF. DNA for the CDR3: TGTGCCAGCAGCTTACGAAGGAGCGGGAGGGCACTAGGAGAGACCCAGTACTTC.

The V and J genes are TRBV7-8 and TRBJ2-6; TRBD1 aligns across 8 bases. The CDR3 loop spans 18 amino acids. The V gene's germline CDR1 is SGHVS and CDR2 FQNEAQ. The V segment lost 1 base and the J segment 1 base; nucleotides outside the gene matches: 6. The CDR3 bases are TGTGCCAGCAGCTTAGGGGGCAGGGGGCGGTCTGGGGCCAACGTCCTGACTTTC. Translating it yields CASSLGGRGRSGANVLTF.

The genes are TRBV27 and TRBJ2-3; 7 nucleotides align to TRBD2. Germline CDR1 MNHEY, CDR2 SMNVEV (reference sequence). CDR3 length: 16 amino acids. Trimming removed 2 bases from V and 2 bases from J; junction bases left unmatched: 7. The CDR3 DNA sequence: TGTGCCAGCAGTTTAATCGGGGGGAGGGCCACAGATACGCAGTATTTT. Protein product: CASSLIGGRATDTQYF.

This chain links TRBV5-1 with TRBJ2-1; 10 bases line up with TRBD2. CDR3 size: 18 residues. From germline, CDR1 is SGHRS and CDR2 YFSETQ. Unmatched junction bases numbered 11, after V lost 4 bases and J lost 1 base. The CDR3 coding sequence is TGCGCCAGCAGCCGTACGGATGAAGCGGGAGGGTCCTACAATGAGCAGTTCTTC. Translating it yields CASSRTDEAGGSYNEQFF.

This clone was seen just once. The chain has TRBV29-1 and TRBJ1-1; TRBD1 might be the D (5 bases). Germline V lookup: CDR1 SQVTM, CDR2 ANQGSEA. The CDR3 has 15 amino acids. Deletions cut 2 bases from V and 1 base from J, with 14 bases between. The CDR3 here is CSVEMGGTGNTEAFF. The CDR3 DNA reads as TGCAGCGTTGAAATGGGGGGGACGGGGAACACTGAAGCTTTCTTT.

The genes are TRBV9 and TRBJ1-1; 7 bases align to TRBD1. In germline, CDR1 is SGDLS, CDR2 YYNGEE. The CDR3 runs 15 residues. V lost 4 bases, J lost 2 bases, and 8 bases stayed unmatched. The CDR3 sequence is CASSPSGTANTEAFF. Here the CDR3 DNA reads TGTGCCAGCAGCCCATCCGGGACAGCTAACACTGAAGCTTTCTTT.